This TCR beta chain emerged from a study of blood T cell repertoires in COVID-19. About the research overall: PBMCs, B-cell-depleted T cells, or T cells were the source of the cDNA or gDNA that made up the material.

Here immunoSEQ multiplex PCR was the method, and the copy in TCRdb shows in-frame clones only, minus some. The repertoire includes roughly 260,000 clones, 80% to 90% of them detected once, and around 2.6% sits in the top ten. This clone appeared once. CDR1 and CDR2 (germline): SGHDN, FVKESK. This CDR3 has 13 residues. V was clipped by 3 bases and J by 7 bases, with 12 bases between them. The sequence was collected from a woman in her 30s with acute COVID-19. The sequencing sample was made of PBMCs or T cells enriched from blood (not recorded which). The V gene is TRBV14, the J gene TRBJ1-2, with D possibly being TRBD1 (5 bases). CDR3 DNA sequence: TGTGCCAGCAGCCAGACAGAATTCGGTGGCTACACCTTC. This gives the protein CASSQTEFGGYTF.